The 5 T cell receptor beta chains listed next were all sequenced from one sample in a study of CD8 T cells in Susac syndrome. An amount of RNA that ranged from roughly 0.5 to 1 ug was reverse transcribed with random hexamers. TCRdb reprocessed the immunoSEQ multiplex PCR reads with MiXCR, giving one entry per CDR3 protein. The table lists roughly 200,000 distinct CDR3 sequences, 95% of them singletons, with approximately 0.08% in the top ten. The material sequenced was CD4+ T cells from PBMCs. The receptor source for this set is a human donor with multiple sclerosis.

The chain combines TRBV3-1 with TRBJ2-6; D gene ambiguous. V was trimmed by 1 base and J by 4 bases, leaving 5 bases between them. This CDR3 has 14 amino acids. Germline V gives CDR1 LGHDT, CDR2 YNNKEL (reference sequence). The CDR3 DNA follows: TGTGCCAGCAGCCAAGTGTGGGGGGCCAACGTCCTGACTTTC. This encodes CASSQVWGANVLTF.

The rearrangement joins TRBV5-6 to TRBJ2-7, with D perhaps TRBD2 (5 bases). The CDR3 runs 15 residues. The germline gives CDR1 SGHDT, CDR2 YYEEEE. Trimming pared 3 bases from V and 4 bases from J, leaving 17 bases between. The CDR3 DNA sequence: TGTGCCAGCAGCTGGAGGCCCGAGGCTGGGTACGAGCAGTACTTC. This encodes CASSWRPEAGYEQYF. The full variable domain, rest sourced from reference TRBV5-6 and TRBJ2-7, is DAGVTQSPTHLIKTRGQQVTLRCSPKSGHDTVSWYQQALGQGPQFIFQYYEEEERQRGNFPDRFSGHQFPNYSSELNVNALLLGDSALYLCASSWRPEAGYEQYFGPGTRLTVT.

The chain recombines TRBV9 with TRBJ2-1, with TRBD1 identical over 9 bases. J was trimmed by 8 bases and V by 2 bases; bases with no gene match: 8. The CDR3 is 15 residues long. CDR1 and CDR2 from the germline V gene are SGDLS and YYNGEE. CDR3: CASSVDRGIVDEQFF. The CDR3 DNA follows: TGTGCCAGCAGCGTCGACAGGGGGATAGTCGATGAGCAGTTCTTC.

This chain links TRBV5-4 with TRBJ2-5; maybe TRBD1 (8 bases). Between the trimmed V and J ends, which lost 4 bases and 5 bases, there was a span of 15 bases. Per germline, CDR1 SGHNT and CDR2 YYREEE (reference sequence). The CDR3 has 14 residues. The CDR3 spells CASSADRGGETQYF. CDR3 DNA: TGTGCCAGCAGCGCCGACAGGGGAGGGGAGACCCAGTACTTC.

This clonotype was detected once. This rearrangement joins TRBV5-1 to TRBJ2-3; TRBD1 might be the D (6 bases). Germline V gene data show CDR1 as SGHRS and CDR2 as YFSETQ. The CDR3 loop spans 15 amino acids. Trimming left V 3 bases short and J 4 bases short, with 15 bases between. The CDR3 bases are TGCGCCAGCAGCTCTCTACCGCAGGGGTCAGATACGCAGTATTTT. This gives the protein CASSSLPQGSDTQYF.